These T cell receptor beta chains were read from a single sample in a study of follicular helper T cells after annual influenza vaccination. Produced via immunoSEQ multiplex PCR; TCRdb's table is partial and in-frame only. The table records about 9,800 clones, roughly four fifths of them present only once. Source: CXCR5- memory CD4+ T cells sorted from blood, taken 7 days after influenza vaccination. The receptors were gathered from an adult who received the influenza vaccine. Both conserved end residues are part of each CDR3. The D gene is left open where the match is weak. A row's size may be missing; if present it is once, few, many or a size class.

v_gene: TRBV2; d_gene: -; abundance: -; j_gene: TRBJ1-1; CDR3aa: CASRRAFQGKTTFF; CDR3nt: TGTGCCAGCAGGCGAGCCTTTCAGGGGAAGACAACTTTCTTT
v_gene: TRBV9; d_gene: -; abundance: -; j_gene: TRBJ2-5; CDR3aa: CASSVGGQPQETQYF; CDR3nt: TGTGCCAGCAGCGTAGGCGGACAACCCCAAGAGACCCAGTACTTC
v_gene: TRBV7-8; d_gene: -; abundance: -; j_gene: TRBJ1-1; CDR3aa: CASSPRQVITEAFF; CDR3nt: TGTGCCAGCAGCCCCCGACAGGTTATCACTGAAGCTTTCTTT
v_gene: TRBV6-1; d_gene: -; abundance: -; j_gene: TRBJ2-2; CDR3aa: CASSATGTRNTGELFF; CDR3nt: TGTGCCAGCAGTGCCACCGGGACAAGGAACACCGGGGAGCTGTTTTTT
v_gene: TRBV14; d_gene: -; abundance: -; j_gene: TRBJ1-1; CDR3aa: CASSPVIANTEAFF; CDR3nt: TGTGCCAGCAGCCCCGTTATTGCGAACACTGAAGCTTTCTTT
v_gene: TRBV6-1; d_gene: TRBD2; abundance: -; j_gene: TRBJ2-7; CDR3aa: CASSGPGLAVYEQYF; CDR3nt: TGTGCCAGCAGTGGACCGGGACTAGCGGTCTACGAGCAGTACTTC
v_gene: TRBV2; d_gene: -; abundance: -; j_gene: TRBJ2-1; CDR3aa: CASSDLSGGFFNEQFF; CDR3nt: TGTGCCAGCAGTGATCTCTCTGGGGGCTTTTTCAATGAGCAGTTCTTC
v_gene: TRBV11-1; d_gene: -; abundance: -; j_gene: TRBJ2-3; CDR3aa: CASSLSPQPPVTQYF; CDR3nt: TGTGCCAGCAGCTTATCTCCGCAGCCGCCTGTTACGCAGTATTTT
v_gene: TRBV7-8; d_gene: -; abundance: -; j_gene: TRBJ1-5; CDR3aa: CASSTLGVGSNQPQHF; CDR3nt: TGTGCCAGCAGCACCCTGGGGGTGGGGAGCAATCAGCCCCAGCATTTT
v_gene: TRBV4-2; d_gene: TRBD2; abundance: -; j_gene: TRBJ2-1; CDR3aa: CASSQDRLAGASYNEQFF; CDR3nt: TGTGCCAGCAGCCAAGATAGGCTAGCGGGGGCTTCCTACAATGAGCAGTTCTTC
v_gene: TRBV11-3; d_gene: TRBD1; abundance: few; j_gene: TRBJ1-1; CDR3aa: CASRPTGMNTEAFF; CDR3nt: TGTGCCAGCCGGCCGACAGGGATGAACACTGAAGCTTTCTTT
v_gene: TRBV5-1; d_gene: TRBD2; abundance: -; j_gene: TRBJ2-3; CDR3aa: CASSLEGTSYTDTQYF; CDR3nt: TGCGCCAGCAGCTTGGAGGGGACTAGTTACACAGATACGCAGTATTTT
v_gene: TRBV18; d_gene: -; abundance: -; j_gene: TRBJ1-6; CDR3aa: CASSSDSPNSPLHF; CDR3nt: TGTGCCAGCTCCTCGGACAGCCCCAATTCACCCCTCCACTTT
v_gene: TRBV6-6; d_gene: -; abundance: -; j_gene: TRBJ1-1; CDR3aa: CASSYRAGIWTEAFF; CDR3nt: TGTGCCAGCAGTTACCGCGCGGGGATTTGGACTGAAGCTTTCTTT
v_gene: TRBV5-4; d_gene: TRBD2; abundance: -; j_gene: TRBJ2-5; CDR3aa: CASSLVGPSGAKETQYF; CDR3nt: TGTGCCAGCAGCTTGGTAGGCCCTAGCGGGGCGAAAGAGACCCAGTACTTC
v_gene: TRBV6-6; d_gene: -; abundance: few; j_gene: TRBJ1-2; CDR3aa: CASRYGQTDYGGYTF; CDR3nt: TGTGCCAGCAGATATGGACAGACCGACTATGGAGGCTACACCTTC
v_gene: TRBV5-1; d_gene: TRBD2; abundance: -; j_gene: TRBJ2-5; CDR3aa: CASSRVGGYQETQYF; CDR3nt: TGCGCCAGCAGCAGGGTGGGGGGGTACCAAGAGACCCAGTACTTC
v_gene: TRBV21-1; d_gene: -; abundance: -; j_gene: TRBJ1-5; CDR3aa: CASSKRTGRTNQPQHF; CDR3nt: TGTGCCAGCAGCAAAAGGACAGGGCGGACAAATCAGCCCCAGCATTTT
v_gene: TRBV23-1; d_gene: -; abundance: once; j_gene: TRBJ1-1; CDR3aa: CASSHPSGQANTEAFF; CDR3nt: TGCGCCAGCAGTCATCCCTCGGGACAAGCGAACACTGAAGCTTTCTTT
v_gene: TRBV19; d_gene: -; abundance: -; j_gene: TRBJ1-3; CDR3aa: CASSIQQGFGNTIYF; CDR3nt: TGTGCCAGTAGTATCCAACAGGGCTTCGGAAACACCATATATTTT
v_gene: TRBV2; d_gene: -; abundance: few; j_gene: TRBJ2-7; CDR3aa: CASSGTGDYEQYF; CDR3nt: TGTGCCAGCAGTGGGACCGGAGACTACGAGCAGTACTTC
v_gene: TRBV6-5; d_gene: TRBD1; abundance: once; j_gene: TRBJ1-4; CDR3aa: CAGGGTVVGNEKLFF; CDR3nt: TGTGCCGGGGGGGGGACAGTTGTCGGTAATGAAAAACTGTTTTTT
v_gene: TRBV5-5; d_gene: -; abundance: -; j_gene: TRBJ1-2; CDR3aa: CASSLVGGPGYTF; CDR3nt: TGTGCCAGCAGCTTGGTCGGGGGGCCCGGCTACACCTTC
v_gene: TRBV7-2; d_gene: -; abundance: -; j_gene: TRBJ2-5; CDR3aa: CASSRQETQYF; CDR3nt: TGTGCCAGCAGCCGGCAAGAGACCCAGTACTTC
v_gene: TRBV9; d_gene: TRBD1; abundance: -; j_gene: TRBJ1-3; CDR3aa: CASSPGGNSGNTIYF; CDR3nt: TGTGCCAGCAGCCCAGGGGGGAACTCTGGAAACACCATATATTTT
v_gene: TRBV9; d_gene: -; abundance: -; j_gene: TRBJ2-6; CDR3aa: CASSGPIRATGANVLTF; CDR3nt: TGTGCCAGCAGCGGTCCAATCAGGGCGACCGGGGCCAACGTCCTGACTTTC
v_gene: TRBV27; d_gene: -; abundance: -; j_gene: TRBJ1-2; CDR3aa: CASRGFLRDGGRNGYTF; CDR3nt: TGTGCCAGCAGAGGGTTTCTTCGGGACGGGGGACGTAATGGCTACACCTTC
v_gene: TRBV19; d_gene: TRBD1; abundance: few; j_gene: TRBJ1-2; CDR3aa: CASNLQDRGVYGYTF; CDR3nt: TGTGCCAGTAACCTACAAGACAGGGGAGTATATGGCTACACCTTC
v_gene: TRBV27; d_gene: -; abundance: -; j_gene: TRBJ1-2; CDR3aa: CASSSFETYGYTF; CDR3nt: TGTGCCAGCAGTTCCTTCGAGACCTATGGCTACACCTTC
v_gene: TRBV18; d_gene: -; abundance: -; j_gene: TRBJ1-6; CDR3aa: CASSPGDNSPLHF; CDR3nt: TGTGCCAGCTCACCGGGGGATAATTCACCCCTCCACTTT
v_gene: TRBV6-5; d_gene: -; abundance: -; j_gene: TRBJ1-2; CDR3aa: CASSPTFNYGYTF; CDR3nt: TGTGCCAGCAGTCCGACATTTAACTATGGCTACACCTTC
v_gene: TRBV5-1; d_gene: TRBD2; abundance: -; j_gene: TRBJ2-3; CDR3aa: CASSPLRGGGTDTQYF; CDR3nt: TGCGCCAGCAGCCCCCTTCGGGGGGGAGGCACAGATACGCAGTATTTT
v_gene: TRBV12-5; d_gene: -; abundance: -; j_gene: TRBJ1-1; CDR3aa: CATEEPGGSNTEAFF; CDR3nt: TGTGCTACCGAGGAGCCAGGTGGGTCCAACACTGAAGCTTTCTTT
v_gene: TRBV7-2; d_gene: -; abundance: -; j_gene: TRBJ1-6; CDR3aa: CASSFTGRGDSPLHF; CDR3nt: TGTGCCAGCAGCTTCACGGGACGTGGAGATTCACCCCTCCACTTT
v_gene: TRBV7-7; d_gene: TRBD1; abundance: -; j_gene: TRBJ2-5; CDR3aa: CASSSTGTGRETQYF; CDR3nt: TGTGCCAGCAGCTCCACCGGGACAGGAAGGGAGACCCAGTACTTC
v_gene: TRBV11-3; d_gene: -; abundance: -; j_gene: TRBJ2-6; CDR3aa: CASSLVLSGANVLTF; CDR3nt: TGTGCCAGCAGCTTAGTTCTATCCGGGGCCAACGTCCTGACTTTC
v_gene: TRBV5-4; d_gene: -; abundance: -; j_gene: TRBJ2-1; CDR3aa: CASSFPGYNEQFF; CDR3nt: TGTGCCAGCAGCTTCCCGGGATACAATGAGCAGTTCTTC
v_gene: TRBV7-3; d_gene: TRBD2; abundance: -; j_gene: TRBJ2-3; CDR3aa: CASSPAGDPRYTQYF; CDR3nt: TGTGCCAGCAGTCCTGCGGGGGACCCGCGATATACGCAGTATTTT
v_gene: TRBV4-2; d_gene: -; abundance: few; j_gene: TRBJ2-3; CDR3aa: CASSQDLQAPLSTDTQYF; CDR3nt: TGTGCCAGCAGCCAAGATCTTCAGGCCCCTCTGAGCACAGATACGCAGTATTTT
v_gene: TRBV7-2; d_gene: -; abundance: -; j_gene: TRBJ2-7; CDR3aa: CASSFNRGYEQYF; CDR3nt: TGTGCCAGCAGCTTTAACCGGGGCTACGAGCAGTACTTC
v_gene: TRBV6-5; d_gene: -; abundance: once; j_gene: TRBJ1-4; CDR3aa: CASSYSISTNEKLFF; CDR3nt: TGTGCCAGCAGTTACTCGATTTCAACTAATGAAAAACTGTTTTTT
v_gene: TRBV6-1; d_gene: TRBD2; abundance: -; j_gene: TRBJ2-3; CDR3aa: CASSAAGGVSDTQYF; CDR3nt: TGTGCCAGCAGTGCGGCGGGGGGGGTATCAGATACGCAGTATTTT
v_gene: TRBV18; d_gene: TRBD1; abundance: few; j_gene: TRBJ2-7; CDR3aa: CASSHGQGPYEQYF; CDR3nt: TGTGCCAGCTCACATGGACAGGGCCCCTACGAGCAGTACTTC
v_gene: TRBV4-1; d_gene: -; abundance: few; j_gene: TRBJ1-5; CDR3aa: CASSQDERAGPRPQHF; CDR3nt: TGCGCCAGCAGCCAAGATGAGAGGGCAGGCCCACGGCCCCAGCATTTT
v_gene: TRBV2; d_gene: TRBD1; abundance: -; j_gene: TRBJ2-7; CDR3aa: CASSVSGTAYEQYF; CDR3nt: TGTGCCAGCAGTGTCTCCGGGACAGCGTACGAGCAGTACTTC
v_gene: TRBV27; d_gene: -; abundance: -; j_gene: TRBJ2-3; CDR3aa: CASSLLGGTGRGADTQYF; CDR3nt: TGTGCCAGCAGTTTATTGGGAGGGACAGGTCGCGGAGCAGATACGCAGTATTTT
v_gene: TRBV7-8; d_gene: -; abundance: -; j_gene: TRBJ1-4; CDR3aa: CASSHRSSLNEKLFF; CDR3nt: TGTGCCAGCAGCCACCGGAGTAGCTTGAATGAAAAACTGTTTTTT
v_gene: TRBV5-6; d_gene: -; abundance: -; j_gene: TRBJ2-7; CDR3aa: CASSAATYEQYF; CDR3nt: TGTGCCAGCAGCGCCGCGACCTACGAGCAGTACTTC
v_gene: TRBV4-2; d_gene: TRBD1; abundance: few; j_gene: TRBJ1-6; CDR3aa: CASSLYRDSKYNSPLHF; CDR3nt: TGTGCCAGCAGCCTATACCGGGACAGCAAATATAATTCACCCCTCCACTTT
v_gene: TRBV19; d_gene: TRBD1; abundance: -; j_gene: TRBJ2-7; CDR3aa: CASSEAVGTGFWYEQYF; CDR3nt: TGTGCCAGTAGCGAGGCCGTTGGGACAGGGTTTTGGTACGAGCAGTACTTC
v_gene: TRBV4-3; d_gene: -; abundance: -; j_gene: TRBJ1-3; CDR3aa: CASSQDNSRGTQATSADTIYF; CDR3nt: TGCGCCAGCAGCCAAGATAATTCCCGGGGGACGCAGGCTACGAGTGCGGACACCATATATTTT
v_gene: TRBV25-1; d_gene: -; abundance: -; j_gene: TRBJ1-2; CDR3aa: CASSEYGPFYGYTF; CDR3nt: TGTGCCAGCAGTGAATATGGGCCTTTTTATGGCTACACCTTC
v_gene: TRBV18; d_gene: -; abundance: -; j_gene: TRBJ1-4; CDR3aa: CASSPGGTNEKLFF; CDR3nt: TGTGCCAGCTCACCGGGAGGGACTAATGAAAAACTGTTTTTT
v_gene: TRBV6-5; d_gene: TRBD1; abundance: -; j_gene: TRBJ2-7; CDR3aa: CASSTPATGLHEQYF; CDR3nt: TGTGCCAGCAGCACCCCCGCGACAGGGTTGCACGAGCAGTACTTC
v_gene: TRBV19; d_gene: -; abundance: few; j_gene: TRBJ2-3; CDR3aa: CASSPPHTTDTQYF; CDR3nt: TGTGCCAGTAGTCCGCCCCACACCACAGATACGCAGTATTTT
v_gene: TRBV7-8; d_gene: -; abundance: -; j_gene: TRBJ2-7; CDR3aa: CASSRDPSLNEQYF; CDR3nt: TGTGCCAGCAGCCGGGACCCGTCTTTGAACGAGCAGTACTTC
v_gene: TRBV6-5; d_gene: -; abundance: -; j_gene: TRBJ2-7; CDR3aa: CASSYSGFSLPEQYF; CDR3nt: TGTGCCAGCAGTTATTCCGGGTTTTCCCTCCCGGAGCAGTACTTC
v_gene: TRBV5-4; d_gene: TRBD1; abundance: -; j_gene: TRBJ1-1; CDR3aa: CASSRDSYTEAFF; CDR3nt: TGTGCCAGCAGCCGGGACAGCTACACTGAAGCTTTCTTT
v_gene: TRBV11-1; d_gene: TRBD1; abundance: -; j_gene: TRBJ2-7; CDR3aa: CASSLGPTGGTYEQYF; CDR3nt: TGTGCCAGCAGCTTAGGCCCGACAGGGGGAACCTACGAGCAGTACTTC